These 5 T cell receptor beta chains were all obtained from the same sample, sequenced in a study of pediatric ulcerative colitis. TCRdb's table, derived via immunoSEQ multiplex PCR, lists solely in-frame clones and lacks some. The sample yields 60,000 or so clones, around 80% seen once. Sample: blood. The origin of the receptors is a boy aged 5 to 17 with moderate ulcerative colitis.

CDR3 sequence: CASSLFRGITNEQFF. In DNA form, the CDR3 reads TGTGCCAGCAGTTTATTTAGGGGGATAACGAATGAGCAGTTCTTC. The V call is TRBV27, the J call TRBJ2-1; D is perhaps TRBD1 (6 bases). Trimming pared 1 base from V and 7 bases from J, leaving 14 bases between. The CDR3 sequence is 15 residues long. Germline-derived CDR1 and CDR2 are MNHEY and SMNVEV (reference sequence).

The gene calls are TRBV2 and TRBJ1-2; D uncertain. The V gene's germline CDR1 is SNHLY and CDR2 FYNNEI. The CDR3 is made up of 15 amino acids. Trimming cost V 6 bases and J 3 bases, with 17 bases left between them. The chain's CDR3 is CASSLNLVMDYGYTF. The DNA for the CDR3 is TGTGCCAGCAGCCTTAATTTGGTGATGGACTATGGCTACACCTTC.

The V gene is TRBV4-1, the J gene TRBJ2-3; maybe TRBD2 (5 bases). CDR3 size: 14 residues. The germline CDR1 and CDR2 sequences are MGHRA and YSYEKL. Trimming stripped 0 bases from V and 3 bases from J, with 7 bases between. CDR3 DNA sequence: TGCGCCAGCAGCCAAGACCCGGGGACAGATACGCAGTATTTT. As protein: CASSQDPGTDTQYF.

This clone was counted once. The CDR3 region is CASSRVESGNTLRSYGYTF. The CDR3 DNA follows: TGCGCCAGCAGCCGTGTTGAGTCGGGGAATACCCTTCGGTCCTATGGCTACACCTTC. The V call is TRBV4-1, the J call TRBJ1-2; D uncertain. The CDR3 is 19 residues long. CDR1 is MGHRA and CDR2 is YSYEKL in the germline V gene. V was cut by 4 bases and J by 4 bases, with 28 bases left in between.

This chain uses TRBV7-2 with TRBJ2-2, with 7 bases that match TRBD1. Unmatched junction bases numbered 7, after V lost 5 bases and J lost 4 bases. This CDR3 comprises 15 residues. Germline CDR1 reads SGHTA; CDR2 reads FQGNSA. The CDR3: CASSLHRGGTGELFF. The CDR3 region has the DNA TGTGCCAGCAGCCTCCACAGGGGTGGCACCGGGGAGCTGTTTTTT.